Shown below are 15 T cell receptor beta chains from a single sample sequenced in a study of vaccination and CD4 T cells after COVID-19 (dated by TCRdb to 2021 to 2024). Their recognized antigens are unknown. The method behind the library was PCR. TCRdb lists the instrument as Illumina iSeq 100. TCR sequencing of DNA from cultured CD4+ T cells used the Oncomine TCR Beta short-read assay at the Johns Hopkins FTIC core. In TCRdb, the public reads were trimmed at Q25 with fastp and aligned with MiXCR, with productive beta chains retained. Rows are unified per CDR3 protein, each entry keeping the most common DNA and genes. Within this sample are approximately 2,000 distinct CDR3 sequences, with approximately 20% of them counted one time only. The ten largest account for approximately 60% of the sample. The intended sense of this specimen's treatment or condition label: roughly 11-day PBMC culture with coronavirus spike peptide pools or control peptides (ViraFEST assay). CD4+ T cells from unexposed donors were collected before the COVID-19 pandemic (2011-2018).

Sequencing was done on a sample of CD4+ T cells from blood, cultured in vitro. These TCRs come from a human donor in good health.

The V gene is TRBV20-1, the J gene TRBJ2-4, with unresolved D. The germline V and J ends were trimmed by 0 bases and 0 bases, with 6 bases remaining between them. Germline assignment: CDR1 DFQATT and CDR2 SNEGSKA (reference sequence). The CDR3 sequence is 14 residues long. Here the CDR3 reads CSAREPLAKNIQYF. In DNA form, the CDR3 reads TGCAGTGCTAGAGAGCCGTTAGCCAAAAACATTCAGTACTTC.

This clonotype occurred a few times. V usage is TRBV12-3 or TRBV12-4 and J usage is TRBJ2-7; no firm D call. Trimming pared 2 bases from V and 3 bases from J, leaving 11 bases between. CDR3 length equals 14 residues. The CDR3 DNA follows: TGTGCCAGCAGTTTATCCGGTAGTTACTACGAGCAGTACTTC. Translated, it gives CASSLSGSYYEQYF.

This clonotype was counted between two and nine times. This sequence joins TRBV11-2 and TRBJ1-2, with TRBD1 matching over 11 bases. V lost 4 bases to trimming and J lost 5 bases; unmatched junction nucleotides: 6. The CDR3 length is 15 residues. CDR1 and CDR2 from the germline V gene are SGHAT and FQNNGV. The CDR3, as DNA: TGTGCCAGCAGCTCGGACAGGGGGCGGTTATATGGCTACACCTTC. Amino acids: CASSSDRGRLYGYTF.

By share of the sample, this clonotype is medium-sized. The chain couples TRBV6-5 to TRBJ1-5; D remains unclear. The CDR3 is made up of 13 amino acids. Germline V gene lookup returns CDR1 MNHEY and CDR2 SVGAGI. Trimming took 2 bases from V and 6 from J, leaving 8 bases between them. The CDR3 region is CASSYGESQPQHF. The CDR3 DNA follows: TGTGCCAGCAGTTACGGAGAAAGTCAGCCCCAGCATTTT.

J is TRBJ2-7 and V is TRBV4-1; 7 nucleotides match TRBD1. Per germline, CDR1 MGHRA and CDR2 YSYEKL. The CDR3 totals 15 residues. Germline trimming cut 4 bases from V and 0 bases from J; bases unmatched to any gene: 6. The CDR3 DNA is TGCGCCAGCAGCCGGCAACAGGGGTACTCCTACGAGCAGTACTTC. This sequence encodes CASSRQQGYSYEQYF.

In its sample, this clonotype is medium-sized. The chain has TRBV20-1 and TRBJ1-3; D may be TRBD1 (5 bases). The V end lost 3 bases, the J end lost 4 bases, and 10 bases lay between the germline ends. Germline loops: CDR1 DFQATT, CDR2 SNEGSKA (reference sequence). CDR3 size: 13 residues. The CDR3 nucleotides are TGCAGTGCTAGGGAGGGGAGAGGAAACACCATATATTTT. It yields the protein CSAREGRGNTIYF.

The rearrangement joins TRBV28 to TRBJ2-6; possibly TRBD1 or TRBD2 for D (5 bases each). CDR1 and CDR2 (germline): MDHEN, SYDVKM. V lost 1 base and J lost 6, with 13 bases in between. The CDR3 is 16 residues long. CDR3 nucleotides: TGTGCCAGCAGTTTATACTCCGGGGCAAAGGCCAACGTCCTGACTTTC. Encoded protein: CASSLYSGAKANVLTF. The whole variable domain, filled in from reference TRBV28 and TRBJ2-6, reads DVKVTQSSRYLVKRTGEKVFLECVQDMDHENMFWYRQDPGLGLRLIYFSYDVKMKEKGDIPEGYSVSREKKERFSLILESASTNQTSMYLCASSLYSGAKANVLTFGAGSRLTVL.

The J gene is TRBJ1-2, the V gene TRBV29-1; no definite D call. Germline V gene sequence: CDR1 SQVTM, CDR2 ANQGSEA. The CDR3 has 10 amino acids. Trimming removed 4 bases from V and 6 bases from J, with 6 bases in between. The CDR3 DNA reads TGCAGCGTTGGTGGTGATGGCTACACCTTC. As protein: CSVGGDGYTF.

V and J are TRBV6-1 and TRBJ2-1; 7 bases fit TRBD1. V was clipped by 6 bases and J by 0 bases; unmatched bases: 8. In germline, CDR1 is MNHNS, CDR2 SASEGT. The CDR3 spans 16 residues. The CDR3 is CASRTRQGSSYNEQFF. CDR3 in DNA: TGTGCCAGCAGGACACGACAGGGAAGCTCCTACAATGAGCAGTTCTTC.

The chain couples TRBV5-1 to TRBJ2-6; no reliable D call. Trimming took off 4 bases at V and 0 bases at J, with 11 bases between the two ends. The CDR3 length is 16 residues. Germline V gene data show CDR1 as SGHRS and CDR2 as YFSETQ. CDR3 in DNA: TGCGCCAGCAGCGGGTCCTTGGGCTCTGGGGCCAACGTCCTGACTTTC. It specifies CASSGSLGSGANVLTF.

This clonotype was counted only a few times. V is TRBV20-1 and J is TRBJ1-1, with 7 bases lining up with TRBD1. Germline-derived CDR1 and CDR2 are DFQATT and SNEGSKA (reference sequence). After removal of 5 bases from V and 3 bases from J, the junction contained 9 bases not matched to a gene. CDR3 length: 14 amino acids. The CDR3 loop reads CSAPYLRGHTEAFF. The CDR3 nucleotides are TGCAGTGCTCCATATCTAAGGGGGCACACTGAAGCTTTCTTT.

This clonotype has a handful of counts. The chain has TRBV28 and TRBJ1-4; TRBD1 agrees at 7 bases. The CDR3 loop spans 14 amino acids. Germline CDR1 reads MDHEN; CDR2 reads SYDVKM. After removal of 8 bases from V and 6 bases from J, the junction contained 9 bases not matched to a gene. The CDR3 region has the DNA TGTGCCAGCGGACCACAGGGGACGGATGAAAAACTGTTTTTT. Translating gives CASGPQGTDEKLFF.

The J gene is TRBJ2-5, the V gene TRBV28; D could derive from TRBD1 or TRBD2 (5 bases each). V lost 3 bases to trimming and J lost 4 bases, with 21 bases between them. In germline, CDR1 is MDHEN, CDR2 SYDVKM. The CDR3 contains 17 residues. The CDR3 coding sequence is TGTGCCAGCAGTTTGGGTCTGGCCGGGGCCCTCGGAGAGACCCAGTACTTC. Translating gives CASSLGLAGALGETQYF.

By frequency in the sample, this clonotype is medium-sized. The rearrangement joins TRBV6-5 to TRBJ1-2; D is possibly TRBD1 (6 bases). Trimming cost V 1 base and J 7 bases, with 13 bases left between them. CDR3 length: 14 amino acids. Per the germline V gene, CDR1 is MNHEY and CDR2 is SVGAGI. CDR3 sequence (DNA): TGTGCCAGCAGTTACTTACGGGGGGCTTTTGGCTACACCTTC. Its translation is CASSYLRGAFGYTF.

This clonotype counts as medium-sized. This chain uses TRBV2 with TRBJ1-5, with 7 bases aligning to TRBD1. V lost 6 bases to trimming and J lost 1 base; unmatched junction nucleotides: 6. Germline CDR1 SNHLY, CDR2 FYNNEI. This CDR3 comprises 15 residues. The CDR3 protein is CASRQGGQSNQPQHF. CDR3 DNA sequence: TGTGCCAGCAGGCAGGGGGGCCAAAGCAATCAGCCCCAGCATTTT.